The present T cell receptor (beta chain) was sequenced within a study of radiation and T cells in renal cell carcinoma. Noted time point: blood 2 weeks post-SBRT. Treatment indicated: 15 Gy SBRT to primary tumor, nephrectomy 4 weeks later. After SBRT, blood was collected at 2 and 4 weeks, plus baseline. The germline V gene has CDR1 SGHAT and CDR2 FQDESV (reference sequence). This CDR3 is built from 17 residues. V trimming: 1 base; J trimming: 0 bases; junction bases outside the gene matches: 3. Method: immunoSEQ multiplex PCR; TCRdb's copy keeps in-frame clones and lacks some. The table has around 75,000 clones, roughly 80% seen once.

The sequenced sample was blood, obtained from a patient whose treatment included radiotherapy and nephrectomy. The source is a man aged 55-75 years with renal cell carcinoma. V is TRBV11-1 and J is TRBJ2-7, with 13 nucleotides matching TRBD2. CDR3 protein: CASSLGLAGGFSYEQYF. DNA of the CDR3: TGTGCCAGCAGCTTAGGACTAGCGGGAGGTTTCTCCTACGAGCAGTACTTC.